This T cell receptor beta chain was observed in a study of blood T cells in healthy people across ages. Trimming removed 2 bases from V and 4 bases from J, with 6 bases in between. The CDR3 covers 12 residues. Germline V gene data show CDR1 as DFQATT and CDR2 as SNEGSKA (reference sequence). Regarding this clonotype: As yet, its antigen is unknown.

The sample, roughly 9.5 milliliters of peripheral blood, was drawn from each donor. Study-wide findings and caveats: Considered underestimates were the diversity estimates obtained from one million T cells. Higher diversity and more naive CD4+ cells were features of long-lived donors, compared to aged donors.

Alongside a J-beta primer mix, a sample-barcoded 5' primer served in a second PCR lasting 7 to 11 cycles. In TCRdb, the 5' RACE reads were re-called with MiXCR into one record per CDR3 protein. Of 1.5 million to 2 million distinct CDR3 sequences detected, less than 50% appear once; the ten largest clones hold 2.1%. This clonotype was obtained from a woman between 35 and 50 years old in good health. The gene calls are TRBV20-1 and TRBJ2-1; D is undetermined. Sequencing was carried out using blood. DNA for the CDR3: TGCAGTGCTAGACCAGATTACAATGAGCAGTTCTTC. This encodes CSARPDYNEQFF.